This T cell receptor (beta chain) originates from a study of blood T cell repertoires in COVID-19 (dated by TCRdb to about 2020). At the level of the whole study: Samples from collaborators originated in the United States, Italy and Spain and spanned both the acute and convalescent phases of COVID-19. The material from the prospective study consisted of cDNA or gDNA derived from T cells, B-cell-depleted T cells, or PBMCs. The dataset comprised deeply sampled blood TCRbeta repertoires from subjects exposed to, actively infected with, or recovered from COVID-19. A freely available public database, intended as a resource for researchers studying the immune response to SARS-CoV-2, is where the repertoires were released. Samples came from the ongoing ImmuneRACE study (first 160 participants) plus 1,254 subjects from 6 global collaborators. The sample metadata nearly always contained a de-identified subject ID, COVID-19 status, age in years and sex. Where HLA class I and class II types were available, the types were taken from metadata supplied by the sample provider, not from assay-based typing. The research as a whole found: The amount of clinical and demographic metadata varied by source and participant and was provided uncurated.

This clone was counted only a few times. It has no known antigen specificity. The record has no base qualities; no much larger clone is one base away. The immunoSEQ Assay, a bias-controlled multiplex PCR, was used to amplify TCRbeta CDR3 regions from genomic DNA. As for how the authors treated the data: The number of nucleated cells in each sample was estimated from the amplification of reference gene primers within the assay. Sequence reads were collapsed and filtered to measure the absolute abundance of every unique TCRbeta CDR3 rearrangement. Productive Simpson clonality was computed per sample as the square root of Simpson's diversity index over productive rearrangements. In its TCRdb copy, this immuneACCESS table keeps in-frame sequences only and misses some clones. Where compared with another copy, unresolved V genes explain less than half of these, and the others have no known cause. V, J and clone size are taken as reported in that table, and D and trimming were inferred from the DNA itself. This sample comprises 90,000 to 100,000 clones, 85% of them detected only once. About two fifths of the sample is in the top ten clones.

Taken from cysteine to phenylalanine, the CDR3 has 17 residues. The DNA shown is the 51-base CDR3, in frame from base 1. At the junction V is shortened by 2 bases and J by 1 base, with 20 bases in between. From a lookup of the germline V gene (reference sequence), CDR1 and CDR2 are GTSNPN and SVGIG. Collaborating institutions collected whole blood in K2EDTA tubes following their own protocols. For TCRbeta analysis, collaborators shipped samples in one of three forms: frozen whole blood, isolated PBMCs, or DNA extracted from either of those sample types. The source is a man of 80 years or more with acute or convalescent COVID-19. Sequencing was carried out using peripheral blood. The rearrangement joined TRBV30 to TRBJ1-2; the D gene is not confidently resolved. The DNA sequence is TGTGCCTGGAGTCCTTTCTCGGGGAGTCCTGTTAACTATGGCTACACCTTC. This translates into CAWSPFSGSPVNYGYTF. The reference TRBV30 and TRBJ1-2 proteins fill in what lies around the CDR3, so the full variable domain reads SQTIHQWPATLVQPVGSPLSLECTVEGTSNPNLYWYRQAAGRGLQLLFYSVGIGQISSEVPQNLSASRPQDRQFILSSKKLLLSDSGFYLCAWSPFSGSPVNYGYTFGSGTRLTVV.